A single sample is the source of the 20 T cell receptor beta chains below, sequenced in a study of blood T cell repertoires in COVID-19. Method: immunoSEQ multiplex PCR; TCRdb's copy keeps in-frame clones and lacks some. In the table there are 170,000 or so clones, about 83% of which are singletons. The specimen was peripheral blood. These receptors all come from a human donor in a cohort sampled during active COVID-19.

This chain links TRBV18 with TRBJ1-1; the D gene is possibly TRBD1 (5 bases). The V gene's germline CDR1 is KGHSH and CDR2 LQKENI. This CDR3 region has 14 residues. V was trimmed by 3 bases and J by 3 bases, leaving 11 bases between them. CDR3 bases: TGTGCCAGCTCACCGACCGCGGGGGACACTGAAGCTTTCTTT. Its protein is CASSPTAGDTEAFF.

The chain is built from TRBV28 and TRBJ1-2; a possible D gene is TRBD1 (6 bases). V lost 2 bases and J lost 4, with 14 bases in between. The CDR3 has 15 residues. Germline lookup yields CDR1 MDHEN and CDR2 SYDVKM. In DNA form, the CDR3 reads TGTGCCAGCAGTTTAAGGGAGCGGGGGCTCTATGGCTACACCTTC. As protein: CASSLRERGLYGYTF.

The V and J genes are TRBV11-1 and TRBJ2-1, with 10 bases lining up with TRBD1. The CDR3 runs to 15 residues. Germline CDR1 is SGHAT and CDR2 is FQDESV (reference sequence). V was pared by 5 bases and J by 7 bases, with 8 bases of the junction left unmatched. The CDR3 loop reads CASSPRQGARNEQFF. The CDR3, as DNA: TGTGCCAGCAGCCCGCGACAGGGGGCGCGGAATGAGCAGTTCTTC.

DNA for the CDR3: TGCGCCAGCAGCGAAGACACAGGGCTGAACACTGAAGCTTTCTTT. It is translated as CASSEDTGLNTEAFF. The genes are TRBV5-1 and TRBJ1-1; D is possibly TRBD1 (6 bases). The CDR3 loop spans 15 amino acids. The germline V gene has CDR1 SGHRS and CDR2 YFSETQ. V was trimmed by 4 bases and J by 0 bases, leaving 13 bases between them.

The chain uses TRBV6-4 and TRBJ2-3; TRBD2 matches at 7 bases. Germline loops: CDR1 MRHNA, CDR2 SNTAGT. This CDR3 comprises 16 residues. V lost 2 bases and J lost 1; bases outside the gene matches: 6. In DNA, the CDR3 is TGTGCCAGCAGTGACAGGTTGGCGGGAGGCACAGATACGCAGTATTTT. It specifies CASSDRLAGGTDTQYF.

This clone was counted once. The V call is TRBV7-8, the J call TRBJ2-7; 9 bases agree with TRBD1. This CDR3 is 16 amino acids long. Germline values: CDR1 SGHVS, CDR2 FQNEAQ. Trimming at V came to 5 bases and at J to 4 bases, leaving 12 bases not matched to a gene. CDR3 region: CASSPPPGQGEYEQYF. CDR3 bases: TGTGCCAGCAGCCCACCCCCGGGACAGGGCGAATACGAGCAGTACTTC. The entire variable domain, with the rest obtained from reference TRBV7-8 and TRBJ2-7, is as follows: GAGVSQSPRYKVAKRGQDVALRCDPISGHVSLFWYQQALGQGPEFLTYFQNEAQLDKSGLPSDRFFAERPEGSVSTLKIQRTQQEDSAVYLCASSPPPGQGEYEQYFGPGTRLTVT.

J is TRBJ1-4 and V is TRBV10-2; TRBD1 aligns across 7 bases. Per germline, CDR1 WSHSY and CDR2 SAAADI. The CDR3 has 12 amino acids. CDR3 sequence (DNA): TGCGGTACAGGGGTAACTAATGAAAAACTGTTTTTT. Amino acids: CGTGVTNEKLFF.

This chain uses TRBV10-3 with TRBJ2-1; 8 bases are shared with TRBD1. Trimming at V came to 7 bases and at J to 4 bases, leaving 6 bases not matched to a gene. CDR3 length: 14 residues. Germline-derived CDR1 and CDR2 are ENHRY and SYGVKD. The CDR3 here is CAINQGAEYNEQFF. CDR3 nucleotides: TGTGCCATCAACCAGGGGGCGGAGTACAATGAGCAGTTCTTC.

This clone was observed a single time. This chain joins TRBV6-2 or TRBV6-3 and TRBJ1-5, with 10 nucleotides matching TRBD1. J was trimmed by 2 bases and V by 3 bases; bases with no gene match: 10. The CDR3 runs to 18 residues. From germline, CDR1 is MNHEY and CDR2 SVGEGT. In nucleotides, the CDR3 is TGTGCCAGCAGTTATTCCGGACAGGGGGTTTTGGGCAATCAGCCCCAGCATTTT. This sequence encodes CASSYSGQGVLGNQPQHF.

The chain couples TRBV4-2 to TRBJ1-1, with 9 bases matching TRBD1. The V segment lost 3 bases and the J segment 4 bases; nucleotides outside the gene matches: 6. The CDR3 loop spans 15 amino acids. Germline V gene sequence: CDR1 LGHNA, CDR2 YNFKEQ. The CDR3 nucleotides are TGTGCCAGCAGCCAGGGCCGGGACAGGGCCACTGAAGCTTTCTTT. Protein sequence: CASSQGRDRATEAFF.

The rearrangement joins TRBV2 to TRBJ1-6, with D tentatively TRBD1 (6 bases). Germline CDR1 reads SNHLY; CDR2 reads FYNNEI. The CDR3 sequence is 18 residues long. V was shortened by 5 bases and J by 0 bases, with 17 bases between the two germline ends. The CDR3 loop reads CASSTYWTASSYNSPLHF. The CDR3, as DNA: TGTGCCAGCAGTACCTACTGGACAGCAAGCTCCTATAATTCACCCCTCCACTTT.

The genes are TRBV5-4 and TRBJ1-2; 8 bases match TRBD1. Germline-derived CDR1 and CDR2 are SGHNT and YYREEE (reference sequence). CDR3 length equals 15 residues. Trimming at V came to 2 bases and at J to 6 bases, leaving 9 bases not matched to a gene. Written as DNA, the CDR3 is TGTGCCAGCAGCTTCGGCTCGCAGGGGGCTAATGGCTACACCTTC. Protein sequence: CASSFGSQGANGYTF.

This clone was observed a single time. The rearrangement joins TRBV7-9 to TRBJ1-3; no clear D gene. The V end lost 2 bases, the J end lost 4 bases, and 15 bases lay between the germline ends. Germline V gene lookup returns CDR1 SEHNR and CDR2 FQNEAQ (reference sequence). This CDR3 is 16 amino acids long. The CDR3, as DNA: TGTGCCAGCAGCTTAAGTCTTCGGGGTATCGGAAACACCATATATTTT. Translated: CASSLSLRGIGNTIYF.

Only one count was recorded for this clone. The V and J genes are TRBV3-1 (or the pseudogene TRBV3-2) and TRBJ1-2, with 9 bases matching TRBD1. This CDR3 region has 17 residues. V gave up 0 bases and J gave up 6 bases; unmatched junction bases: 11. The V gene's germline CDR1 is LGHDT and CDR2 YNNKEL (reference sequence). The CDR3 spells CASSQDPWGTGIHGYTF. CDR3 DNA: TGTGCCAGCAGCCAAGACCCTTGGGGGACAGGGATTCATGGCTACACCTTC.

The chain carries TRBV18 and TRBJ2-7; D perhaps matches TRBD2 (6 bases). Trimming shortened V by 2 bases and J by 4 bases, and 9 bases separated the two germline ends. The CDR3 sequence is 13 residues long. The germline CDR1 and CDR2 sequences are KGHSH and LQKENI. CDR3 DNA sequence: TGTGCCAGCTCACCAGGGACTGAATACGAGCAGTACTTC. This gives the protein CASSPGTEYEQYF.

The CDR3 region has the DNA TGTGCCAGCAGGGAGGACAGGGGCACAGATACGCAGTATTTT. This codes for CASREDRGTDTQYF. The J gene is TRBJ2-3, the V gene TRBV6-5; TRBD1 matches 8 bases. CDR3 length: 14 amino acids. Germline V gene data show CDR1 as MNHEY and CDR2 as SVGAGI. After removal of 6 bases from V and 1 base from J, the junction contained 3 bases not matched to a gene.

In its sample, this clone was seen once. The chain joins TRBV14 to TRBJ1-5; 7 bases map to TRBD1. CDR3 size: 13 residues. Germline-derived CDR1 and CDR2 are SGHDN and FVKESK. Trimming took 3 bases from V and 5 from J; bases not matched to a gene: 1. As DNA, the CDR3 is TGTGCCAGCAGCCACACAGGGGATCAGCCCCAGCATTTT. Amino acid sequence: CASSHTGDQPQHF.

The rearrangement uses TRBV21-1 and TRBJ2-7; TRBD2 is the table's D call, not checked against the DNA. TRBV21-1 is a recognized pseudogene. The CDR3 runs 15 residues. CDR3 nucleotide sequence: TGTGCCAGCAGCACCGTCAGACGAGGATCCTACGAGCAGTACTTC. Protein product: CASSTVRRGSYEQYF.

V usage is TRBV27 and J usage is TRBJ1-6; TRBD1 agrees at 8 bases. Germline CDR1 MNHEY, CDR2 SMNVEV (reference sequence). The CDR3 contains 16 residues. The V gene end was trimmed by 4 bases and the J gene end by 9 bases; junction bases not matched to a gene: 11. The CDR3 spells CASSYYYRGAGSPLHF. Written as DNA, the CDR3 is TGTGCCAGCAGTTACTATTACAGGGGGGCGGGTTCACCCCTCCACTTT.

This clone was recorded only once. The V gene is TRBV23-1, the J gene TRBJ1-5; D is unclear. TRBV23-1 carries the ORF label, with uncertain function. This CDR3 is built from 16 residues. With 3 bases removed from V and 3 bases from J, the gap between germline ends came to 15 bases. CDR3 DNA: TGCGCCAGCAGTCAGAGGGATGCGAAGGCCAATCAGCCCCAGCATTTT. This gives the protein CASSQRDAKANQPQHF.